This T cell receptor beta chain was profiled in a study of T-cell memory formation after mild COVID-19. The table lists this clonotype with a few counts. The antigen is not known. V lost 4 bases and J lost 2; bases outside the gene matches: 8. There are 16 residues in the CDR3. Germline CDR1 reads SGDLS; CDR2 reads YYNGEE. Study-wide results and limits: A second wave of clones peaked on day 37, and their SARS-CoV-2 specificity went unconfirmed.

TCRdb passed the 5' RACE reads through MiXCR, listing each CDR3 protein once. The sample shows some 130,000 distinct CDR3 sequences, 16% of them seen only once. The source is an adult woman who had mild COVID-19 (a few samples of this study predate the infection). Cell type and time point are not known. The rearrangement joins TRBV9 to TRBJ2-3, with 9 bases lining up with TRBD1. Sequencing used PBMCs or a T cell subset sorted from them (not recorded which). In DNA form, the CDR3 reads TGTGCCAGCAGCCCCCAGGGGACAGGGCACACAGATACGCAGTATTTT. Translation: CASSPQGTGHTDTQYF.